This TCR beta chain was observed in a study of blood T cell repertoires in COVID-19. Study-wide context: COVID-19 samples collected from the United States, Italy and Spain covered acute and convalescent phases. T cells, B-cell-depleted T cells, or PBMCs provided the cDNA or gDNA that served as material.

Germline loops: CDR1 SGHDN, CDR2 FVKESK. The V gene end was trimmed by 4 bases and the J gene end by 5 bases; junction bases not matched to a gene: 7. This CDR3 has 15 residues. Original processing methods: Researchers report that nucleated cell counts were estimated from reference gene primer amplification. Profiled with immunoSEQ multiplex PCR; TCRdb holds only in-frame clones, not every one. That table is the source of V, J and clone size, and D and trimming were worked out from the DNA. The table has approximately 250,000 clones, 85% seen once. The rearrangement links TRBV14 to TRBJ2-2, with 7 bases matching TRBD1. Sequencing was performed on peripheral blood. The sequence was obtained from a man between 50 and 59 years old with COVID-19, enrolled during active disease. Written as DNA, the CDR3 is TGTGCCAGCAGCCCACAGGGGTTACAGACCGGGGAGCTGTTTTTT. It codes for CASSPQGLQTGELFF.